The source of this T cell receptor beta chain is a study of radiotherapy plus CTLA-4 blockade in lung cancer. This clone has only one observation. The ends were cut back, 8 bases at V and 2 bases at J, with 19 bases in the middle. CDR1 and CDR2 (germline): MDHEN, SYDVKM. CDR3 size: 15 residues. Measured with immunoSEQ multiplex PCR; TCRdb has only the in-frame clones, and not every one. The data show about 60,000 clones, roughly three quarters seen once. V is TRBV28 and J is TRBJ2-7; D might be TRBD2 (5 bases). The sequenced sample was peripheral blood, obtained from a patient treated with radiotherapy plus ipilimumab. This receptor was identified in a human donor with non-small cell lung cancer who had a complete response to radiotherapy plus ipilimumab. The CDR3 DNA is TGTGCCAGCTCCGGACTGCGCGGAATAACCTACGAGCAGTACTTC. It encodes CASSGLRGITYEQYF.